These T cell receptor beta chains were read from a single sample in a study of blood T cell repertoires in COVID-19. Some clones are missing from TCRdb's copy, which holds only in-frame ones; the method was immunoSEQ multiplex PCR. The table has about 220,000 clones, around 86% seen once; the top ten hold about 4%. The sequenced material came from PBMCs or T cells enriched from blood (not recorded which). The receptors originated from a woman aged 40 to 50 with acute COVID-19. Each CDR3 is given with its conserved first and last residue. Fields, in order: V gene, clone size, J gene, D gene, CDR3 protein, CDR3 DNA. A D gene is named only where the DNA matches it firmly. The size field is filled for only some rows; it gives once, few, many or a size class.

TRBV2	-	TRBJ2-3	-	CASSEDQGRTYTDTQYF	TGTGCCAGCAGTGAAGACCAGGGGAGAACTTACACAGATACGCAGTATTTT
TRBV5-1	-	TRBJ2-1	-	CASSFTGSSYNEQFF	TGCGCCAGCAGCTTTACCGGGAGCTCCTACAATGAGCAGTTCTTC
TRBV18	-	TRBJ1-5	-	CASSPQEYSNQPQHF	TGTGCCAGCTCACCCCAGGAATATAGCAATCAGCCCCAGCATTTT
TRBV20-1	-	TRBJ1-2	-	CSARDQIGYTF	TGCAGTGCTAGAGATCAGATCGGCTACACCTTC
TRBV4-2	-	TRBJ1-1	-	CASSQDGRGVNTEAFF	TGTGCCAGCAGCCAAGATGGGCGGGGCGTGAACACTGAAGCTTTCTTT
TRBV5-5	-	TRBJ2-5	-	CASSLLQGYVETQYF	TGTGCCAGCAGCTTGTTGCAGGGGTATGTAGAGACCCAGTACTTC
TRBV25-1	-	TRBJ1-1	TRBD1	CASSRQGSSTEAFF	TGTGCCAGCAGCCGACAGGGCTCTAGCACTGAAGCTTTCTTT
TRBV5-1	-	TRBJ1-6	TRBD1	CASSLDGQGTYNSPLHF	TGCGCCAGCAGCTTGGATGGACAGGGAACCTATAATTCACCCCTCCACTTT
TRBV7-2	-	TRBJ1-2	TRBD1	CASSTRTGKGYTF	TGTGCCAGCAGCACCCGGACAGGGAAAGGCTACACCTTC
TRBV25-1	-	TRBJ1-1	TRBD1	CASIHRYRGGITEAFF	TGTGCCAGCATTCACCGATACAGGGGAGGAATCACTGAAGCTTTCTTT
TRBV7-2	once	TRBJ1-1	TRBD1	CASSLGLQGDAFF	TGTGCCAGCAGCTTGGGATTACAGGGGGACGCTTTCTTT
TRBV15	-	TRBJ1-2	-	CATSRGVAGRYGYTF	TGTGCCACCAGCAGAGGAGTCGCCGGGAGGTATGGCTACACCTTC
TRBV7-9	-	TRBJ1-1	TRBD1	CASSSNKDREAFF	TGTGCCAGCAGCTCAAATAAGGACAGGGAAGCTTTCTTT
TRBV21-1	many	TRBJ2-3	-	CASSTTGTTDTQYF	TGTGCCAGCAGCACGACAGGGACGACAGATACGCAGTATTTT
TRBV6-5	-	TRBJ1-1	-	CASRPTTNTEAFF	TGTGCCAGCAGACCGACAACTAACACTGAAGCTTTCTTT
TRBV19	-	TRBJ1-5	TRBD1	CASSHLQGAGGNQPQHF	TGTGCCAGTAGTCATCTACAGGGGGCGGGGGGCAATCAGCCCCAGCATTTT
TRBV29-1	-	TRBJ1-2	-	CSVEVRDNNYGYTF	TGCAGCGTTGAAGTGAGGGACAACAACTATGGCTACACCTTC